This T cell receptor beta chain was captured in a study of T cells in localized non-small cell lung cancer. This CDR3 comprises 13 residues. Per germline, CDR1 ENHRY and CDR2 SYGVKD. The ends were cut back, 2 bases at V and 11 bases at J, with 15 bases in the middle. The method was immunoSEQ multiplex PCR; TCRdb's version includes in-frame clones alone and lacks a portion of them. This sample has roughly 38,000 clones; roughly 86% occur once, and the top ten carry 3.5% to 4%. This receptor was obtained from a man aged 18 to 50 with stage I lung adenocarcinoma. The V call is TRBV10-3, the J call TRBJ1-1, with D possibly TRBD1 on 5 matching bases. The sequencing here drew on peripheral blood, taken before any cancer treatment. The CDR3 region has the DNA TGTGCCATCAGTGAGAGGGTAGGGGATCGGGCTTTCTTT. Translating it yields CAISERVGDRAFF.